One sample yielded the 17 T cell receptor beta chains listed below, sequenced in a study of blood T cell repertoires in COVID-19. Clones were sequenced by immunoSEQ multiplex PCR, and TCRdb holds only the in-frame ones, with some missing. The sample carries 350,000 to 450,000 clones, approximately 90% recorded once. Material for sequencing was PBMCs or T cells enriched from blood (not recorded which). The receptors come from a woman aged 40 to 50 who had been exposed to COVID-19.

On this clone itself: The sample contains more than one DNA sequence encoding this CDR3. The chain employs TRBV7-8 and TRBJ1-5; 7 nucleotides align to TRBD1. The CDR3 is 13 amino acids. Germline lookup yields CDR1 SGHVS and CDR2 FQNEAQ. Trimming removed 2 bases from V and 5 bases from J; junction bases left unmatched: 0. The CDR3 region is CASSLQGDQPQHF. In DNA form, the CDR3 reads TGTGCCAGCAGCTTACAGGGGGATCAGCCCCAGCATTTT.

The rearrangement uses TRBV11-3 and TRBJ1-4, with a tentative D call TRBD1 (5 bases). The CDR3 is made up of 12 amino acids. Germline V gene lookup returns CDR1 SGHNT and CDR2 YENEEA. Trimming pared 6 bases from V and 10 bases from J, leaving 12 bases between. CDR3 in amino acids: CASSFDQGKLFF. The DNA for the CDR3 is TGTGCCAGCAGTTTTGACCAGGGAAAACTGTTTTTT.

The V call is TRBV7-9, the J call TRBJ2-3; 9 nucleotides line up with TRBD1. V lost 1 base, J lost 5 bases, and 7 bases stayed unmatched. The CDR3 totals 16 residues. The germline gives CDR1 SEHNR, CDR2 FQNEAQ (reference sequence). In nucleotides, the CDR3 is TGTGCCAGCAGCTTAGTAAGGACAGGGGAGAAAGATACGCAGTATTTT. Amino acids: CASSLVRTGEKDTQYF.

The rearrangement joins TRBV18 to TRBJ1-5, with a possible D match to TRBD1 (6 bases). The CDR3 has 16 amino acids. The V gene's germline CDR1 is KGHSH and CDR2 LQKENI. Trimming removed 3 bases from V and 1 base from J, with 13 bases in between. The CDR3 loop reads CASSPKGVGSNQPQHF. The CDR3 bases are TGTGCCAGCTCACCTAAGGGGGTGGGAAGCAATCAGCCCCAGCATTTT.

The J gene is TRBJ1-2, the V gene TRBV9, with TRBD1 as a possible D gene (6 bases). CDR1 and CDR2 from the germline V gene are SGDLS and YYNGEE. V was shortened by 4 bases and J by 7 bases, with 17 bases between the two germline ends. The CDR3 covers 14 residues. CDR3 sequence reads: CASSSRSDRIGYTF. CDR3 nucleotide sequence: TGTGCCAGCAGCTCGAGATCCGACAGGATTGGCTACACCTTC.

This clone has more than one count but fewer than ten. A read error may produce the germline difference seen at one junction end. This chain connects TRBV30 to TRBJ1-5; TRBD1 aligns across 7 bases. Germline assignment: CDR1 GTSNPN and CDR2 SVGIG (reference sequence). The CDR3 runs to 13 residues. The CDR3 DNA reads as TGTGCCGGGAGCGACAGGGGCAATCAGCCCCAGCATTTT. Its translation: CAGSDRGNQPQHF.

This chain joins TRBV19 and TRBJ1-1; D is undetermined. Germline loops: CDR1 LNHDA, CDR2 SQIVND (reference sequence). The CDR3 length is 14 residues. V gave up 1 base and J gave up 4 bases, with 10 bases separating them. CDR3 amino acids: CASSIASRITEAFF. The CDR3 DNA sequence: TGTGCCAGTAGTATAGCTTCCAGGATCACTGAAGCTTTCTTT.

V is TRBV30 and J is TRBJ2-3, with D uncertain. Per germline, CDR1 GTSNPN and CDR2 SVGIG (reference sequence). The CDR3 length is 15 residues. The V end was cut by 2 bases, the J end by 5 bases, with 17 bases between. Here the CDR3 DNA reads TGTGCCTGGAGTCTAACGGCGGCCTTTGGAGATACGCAGTATTTT. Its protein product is CAWSLTAAFGDTQYF.

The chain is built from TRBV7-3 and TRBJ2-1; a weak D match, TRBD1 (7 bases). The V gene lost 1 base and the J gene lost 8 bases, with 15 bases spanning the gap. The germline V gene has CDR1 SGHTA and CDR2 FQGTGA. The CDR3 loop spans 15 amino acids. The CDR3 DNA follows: TGTGCCAGCAGCTTAAGAGGGGGCGGGAACTATGAGCAGTTCTTC. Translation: CASSLRGGGNYEQFF.

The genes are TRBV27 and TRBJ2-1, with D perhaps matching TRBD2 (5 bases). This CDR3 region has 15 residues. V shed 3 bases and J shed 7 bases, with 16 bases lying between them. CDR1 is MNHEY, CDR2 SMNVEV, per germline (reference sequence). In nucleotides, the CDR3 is TGTGCCAGCAGTTTTAGGTGGGAGTTGAGGAATGAGCAGTTCTTC. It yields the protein CASSFRWELRNEQFF.

The CDR3 sequence is CASTPITTNTGELFF. The CDR3, as DNA: TGCGCCAGCACCCCAATTACGACTAACACCGGGGAGCTGTTTTTT. The rearrangement joins TRBV5-1 to TRBJ2-2, with D hard to call. Germline V gives CDR1 SGHRS, CDR2 YFSETQ. V was pared by 6 bases and J by 2 bases, with 14 bases between. The CDR3 is made up of 15 amino acids. The full variable domain, with the rest looked up from reference TRBV5-1 and TRBJ2-2, is KAGVTQTPRYLIKTRGQQVTLSCSPISGHRSVSWYQQTPGQGLQFLFEYFSETQRNKGNFPGRFSGRQFSNSRSEMNVSTLELGDSALYLCASTPITTNTGELFFGEGSRLTVL.

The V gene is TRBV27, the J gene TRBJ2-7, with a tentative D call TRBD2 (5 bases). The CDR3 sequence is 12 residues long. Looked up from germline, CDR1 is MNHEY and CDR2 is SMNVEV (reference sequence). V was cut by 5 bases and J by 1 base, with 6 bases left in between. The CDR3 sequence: CASSGGSYEQYF. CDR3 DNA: TGTGCCAGCAGTGGAGGATCCTACGAGCAGTACTTC.

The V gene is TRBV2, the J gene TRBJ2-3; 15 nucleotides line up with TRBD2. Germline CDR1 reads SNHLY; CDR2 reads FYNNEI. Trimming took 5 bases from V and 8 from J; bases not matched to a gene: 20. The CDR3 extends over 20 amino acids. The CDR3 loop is CASSIFGTSGGIRAQSTQYF. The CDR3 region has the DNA TGTGCCAGCAGTATATTTGGGACTAGCGGGGGGATAAGAGCACAGAGTACGCAGTATTTT.

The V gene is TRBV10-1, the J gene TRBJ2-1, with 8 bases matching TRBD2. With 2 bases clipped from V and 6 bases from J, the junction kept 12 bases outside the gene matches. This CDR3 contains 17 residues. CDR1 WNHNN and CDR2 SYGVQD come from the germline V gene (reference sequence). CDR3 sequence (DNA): TGCGCCAGCAGTGAGCCCGTCCCGGGAGGGTCGGTCAATGAGCAGTTCTTC. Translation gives CASSEPVPGGSVNEQFF.

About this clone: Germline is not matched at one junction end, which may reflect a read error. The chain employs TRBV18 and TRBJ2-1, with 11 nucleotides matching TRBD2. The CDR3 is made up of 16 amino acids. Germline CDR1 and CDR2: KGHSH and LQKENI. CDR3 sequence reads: CASSPLAGDRYNEQFF. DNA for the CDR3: TGTGCCAGCTCGCCACTAGCGGGGGACCGCTACAATGAGCAGTTCTTC.

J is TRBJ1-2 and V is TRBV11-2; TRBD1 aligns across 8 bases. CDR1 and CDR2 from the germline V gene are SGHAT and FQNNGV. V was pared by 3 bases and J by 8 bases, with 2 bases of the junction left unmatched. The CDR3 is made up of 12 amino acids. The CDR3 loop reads CASSFSGGGYTF. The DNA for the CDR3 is TGTGCCAGCAGCTTTTCAGGGGGCGGCTACACCTTC.

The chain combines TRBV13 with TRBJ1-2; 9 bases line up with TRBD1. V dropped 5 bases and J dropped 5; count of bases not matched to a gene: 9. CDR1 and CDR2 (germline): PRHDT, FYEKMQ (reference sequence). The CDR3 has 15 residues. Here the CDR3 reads CASSPTRDRVYGYTF. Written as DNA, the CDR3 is TGTGCCAGCAGCCCGACGCGGGACAGGGTGTATGGCTACACCTTC.